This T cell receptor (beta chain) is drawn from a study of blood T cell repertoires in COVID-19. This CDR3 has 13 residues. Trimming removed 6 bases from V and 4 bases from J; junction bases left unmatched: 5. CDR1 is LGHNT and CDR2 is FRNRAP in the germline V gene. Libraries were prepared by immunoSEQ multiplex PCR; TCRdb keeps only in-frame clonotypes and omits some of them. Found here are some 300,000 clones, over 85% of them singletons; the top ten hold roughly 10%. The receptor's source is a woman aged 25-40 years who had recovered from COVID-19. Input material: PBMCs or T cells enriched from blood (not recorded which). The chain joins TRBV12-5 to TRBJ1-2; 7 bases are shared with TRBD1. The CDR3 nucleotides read TGTGCTAGTGGCCGGGACAGACTCTATGGCTACACCTTC. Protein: CASGRDRLYGYTF.